These 3 T cell receptor beta chains originate from one sample sequenced in a study of pediatric ulcerative colitis. Method: immunoSEQ multiplex PCR; TCRdb's copy keeps in-frame clones and lacks some. The table includes 64,000 or so clones, just over 75% detected once. The sequenced sample was blood. All receptors come from a boy aged 5-17 years with moderate ulcerative colitis.

CDR3 loop: CSAVGRGEQFF. The CDR3 bases are TGCAGTGCGGTGGGACGGGGTGAGCAGTTCTTC. The chain links TRBV20-1 to TRBJ2-1, with D possibly called TRBD1 or TRBD2 (5 bases each). The CDR3 spans 11 residues. In germline, CDR1 is DFQATT, CDR2 SNEGSKA (reference sequence). V was cut by 6 bases and J by 9 bases, with 12 bases left in between.

This clone was recorded once. The rearrangement uses TRBV10-1 and TRBJ2-1, with D unclear. Germline V gene lookup returns CDR1 WNHNN and CDR2 SYGVQD (reference sequence). Trimming stripped 2 bases from V and 5 bases from J, with 7 bases between. This CDR3 is 13 amino acids long. The CDR3 bases are TGCGCCAGCAGTGAGACCCGGAACAATGAGCAGTTCTTC. Its translation: CASSETRNNEQFF.

V and J are TRBV10-2 and TRBJ2-2; possibly TRBD1 for D (5 bases). Germline V gene data show CDR1 as WSHSY and CDR2 as SAAADI. The CDR3 covers 15 residues. V lost 2 bases and J 1 base, leaving 8 bases between the germline ends. CDR3 in DNA: TGCGCCAGCAGTGAGGCCCAGGGGAACACCGGGGAGCTGTTTTTT. Its protein is CASSEAQGNTGELFF.